This TCR beta chain is from a study of Ad26.COV2.S vaccination and SARS-CoV-2 variants. Sequencing was performed with immunoSEQ multiplex PCR; in TCRdb, only in-frame clones are kept and a portion is missing. This table holds 350,000 to 500,000 clones, 70% to 90% found once. Treatment meaning: about 20 received Ad26.COV2.S at low or high dose, single or two shots; about 5 received placebo; per-sample allocation not given. At day 63 after the first vaccine or placebo injection, samples were drawn. The study used a vaccine consisting of an Ad26 vector that expressed Wuhan-strain SARS-CoV-2 spike. CDR1 MDHEN and CDR2 SYDVKM come from the germline V gene. V was trimmed by 5 bases and J by 5 bases, leaving 15 bases between them. The CDR3 totals 14 residues. This clone appeared a single time.

The sequence was collected from a person aged 18-65 years who received the Ad26.COV2.S COVID-19 vaccine or a placebo. This specimen was peripheral blood, taken in a trial of Ad26.COV2.S vaccine versus placebo. This rearrangement joins TRBV28 to TRBJ1-2; no reliable D call. CDR3 amino acids: CASSTFHGKYGYTF. The DNA of the CDR3 is TGTGCCAGCAGTACCTTCCACGGGAAGTATGGCTACACCTTC.